This TCR beta chain stems from a study of shared clonotypes between healthy human individuals. CD45RO negativity and positive selection for CCR7 defined naive CD8 cells, a population that excluded terminally differentiated effector memory CD45RA+ cells. The sorted-subset replicate PCRs were given approximately 190 ng DNA, which is about 30,000 T cell genomes. The data were produced by immunoSEQ multiplex PCR, yet TCRdb's version contains in-frame clones alone and is incomplete. The data contain about 2 million clones, about 94% of them singletons. Whole-study findings and limits: Larger estimated richness was generally recorded for naive subsets relative to memory subsets. Clonotype sharing among donors was expected to depend on sequencing depth.

This CDR3 is 13 amino acids long. Germline V gene data show CDR1 as SGHKS and CDR2 as YYEKEE (reference sequence). Trimming cost V 0 bases and J 8 bases, with 9 bases left between them. As concerns this clone: Its specificity is unknown.

Sequenced sample: naive CD8+ T cells sorted from blood. This rearrangement joins TRBV5-5 to TRBJ2-4, with a possible D match to TRBD1 (6 bases). The TCR comes from a man in his late teens or twenties in good health. CDR3 DNA: TGTGCCAGCAGCTTGGTACAGGGTCACATTCAGTACTTC. Amino acids: CASSLVQGHIQYF.